The 2 T cell receptor beta chains given below trace back to one sample, sequenced in a study of T cell responses to AZD1222 COVID-19 vaccine (dated by TCRdb to 2020 to 2022). Libraries were constructed by the immunoSEQ multiplex PCR assay. TCRdb stores this immuneACCESS table with in-frame sequences only. Part of the clones is absent; in the studies checked, under half of the shortfall reflects unresolved V genes, and no reason is known for the rest. For this sample there are around 65,000 clones; around 81% appear just once. Of the sample, about 27% falls within the top ten clones. Read against the paper, the sample's time point label means: about 28 days (+/-7) after the second vaccine dose. The sample was peripheral blood, taken 28 days after the second AZD1222 dose. These receptors were collected from an adult who received the AZD1222 COVID-19 vaccine.

This chain connects TRBV28 to TRBJ1-4; D perhaps matches TRBD1 (6 bases). This CDR3 comprises 16 residues. Trimming pared 5 bases from V and 6 bases from J, leaving 19 bases between. In germline, CDR1 is MDHEN, CDR2 SYDVKM. In nucleotides, the CDR3 is TGTGCCAGCAGTCACTCAGGACAGCCCAGGGATGAAAAACTGTTTTTT. This encodes CASSHSGQPRDEKLFF.

This clone was recorded only once. The chain couples TRBV21-1 to TRBJ2-3; the table calls TRBD2, which could not be checked here. TRBV21-1 is designated a pseudogene. The CDR3 sequence is 11 residues long. CDR3 nucleotides: TGTGCCAGCAGCCCGGACTTAACGCAGTATTTT. Translated: CASSPDLTQYF.